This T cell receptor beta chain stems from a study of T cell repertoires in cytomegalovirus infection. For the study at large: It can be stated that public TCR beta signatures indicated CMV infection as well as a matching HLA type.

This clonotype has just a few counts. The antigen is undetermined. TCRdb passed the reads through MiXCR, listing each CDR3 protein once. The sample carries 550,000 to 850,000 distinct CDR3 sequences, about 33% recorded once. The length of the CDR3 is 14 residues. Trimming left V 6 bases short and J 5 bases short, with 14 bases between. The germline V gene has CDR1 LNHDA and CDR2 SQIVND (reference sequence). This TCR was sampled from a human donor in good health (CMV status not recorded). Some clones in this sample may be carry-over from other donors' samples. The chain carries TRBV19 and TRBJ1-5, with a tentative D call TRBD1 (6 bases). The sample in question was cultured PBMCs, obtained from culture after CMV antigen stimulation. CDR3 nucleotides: TGTGCCAGTAGGCCTTTACAGGGCTATCAGCCCCAGCATTTT. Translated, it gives CASRPLQGYQPQHF.